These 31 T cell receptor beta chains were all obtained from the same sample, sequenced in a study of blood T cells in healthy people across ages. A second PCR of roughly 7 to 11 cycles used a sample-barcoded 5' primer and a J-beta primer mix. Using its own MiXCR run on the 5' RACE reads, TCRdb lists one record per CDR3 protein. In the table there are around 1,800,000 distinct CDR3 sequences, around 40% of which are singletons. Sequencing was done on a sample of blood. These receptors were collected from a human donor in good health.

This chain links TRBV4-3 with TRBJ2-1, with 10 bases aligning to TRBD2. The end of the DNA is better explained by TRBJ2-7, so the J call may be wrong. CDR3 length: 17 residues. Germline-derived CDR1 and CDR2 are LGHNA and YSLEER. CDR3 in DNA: TGCGCCAGCAGCCAAGCGGCAGCCCTAGCGGGGGCTTACGAGCAGTACTTC. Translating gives CASSQAAALAGAYEQYF.

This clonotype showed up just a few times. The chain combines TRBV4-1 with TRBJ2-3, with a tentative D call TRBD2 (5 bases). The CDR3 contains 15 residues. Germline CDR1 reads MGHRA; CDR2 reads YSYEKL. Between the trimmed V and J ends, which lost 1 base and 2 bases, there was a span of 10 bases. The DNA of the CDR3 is TGCGCCAGCAGCCAAGTGGACGGGGACACAGATACGCAGTATTTT. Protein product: CASSQVDGDTDTQYF.

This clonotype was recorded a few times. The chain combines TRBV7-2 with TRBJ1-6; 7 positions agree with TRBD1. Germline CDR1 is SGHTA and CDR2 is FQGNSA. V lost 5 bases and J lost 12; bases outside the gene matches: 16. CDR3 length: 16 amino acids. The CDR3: CASSLTTGLNGIPLHF. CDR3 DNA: TGTGCCAGCAGCCTGACGACAGGGTTAAATGGTATACCCCTCCACTTT.

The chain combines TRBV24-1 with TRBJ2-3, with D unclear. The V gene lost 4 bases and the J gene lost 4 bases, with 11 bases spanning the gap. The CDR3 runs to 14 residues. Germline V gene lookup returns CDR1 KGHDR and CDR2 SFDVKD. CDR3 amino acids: CATSDPDHSDTQYF. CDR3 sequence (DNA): TGTGCCACCAGTGACCCGGACCATTCAGATACGCAGTATTTT.

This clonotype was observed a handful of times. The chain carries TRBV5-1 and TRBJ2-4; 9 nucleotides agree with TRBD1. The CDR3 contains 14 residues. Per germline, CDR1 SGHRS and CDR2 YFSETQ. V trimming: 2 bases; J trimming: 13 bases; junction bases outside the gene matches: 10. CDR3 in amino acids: CASSFGTGQEEQYF. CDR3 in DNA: TGCGCCAGCAGCTTCGGGACAGGGCAGGAGGAGCAGTACTTC.

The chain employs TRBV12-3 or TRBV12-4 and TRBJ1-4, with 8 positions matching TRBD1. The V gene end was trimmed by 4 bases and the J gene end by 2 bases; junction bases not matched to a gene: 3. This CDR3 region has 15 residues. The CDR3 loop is CASSSRDRTNEKLFF. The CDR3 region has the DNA TGTGCCAGCAGTTCCAGGGACAGGACTAATGAAAAACTGTTTTTT.

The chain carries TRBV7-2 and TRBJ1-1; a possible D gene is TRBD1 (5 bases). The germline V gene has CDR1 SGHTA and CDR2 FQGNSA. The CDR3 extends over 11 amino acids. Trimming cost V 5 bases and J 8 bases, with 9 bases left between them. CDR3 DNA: TGTGCCAGCAGCCGGGACCTGGAAGCTTTCTTT. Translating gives CASSRDLEAFF.

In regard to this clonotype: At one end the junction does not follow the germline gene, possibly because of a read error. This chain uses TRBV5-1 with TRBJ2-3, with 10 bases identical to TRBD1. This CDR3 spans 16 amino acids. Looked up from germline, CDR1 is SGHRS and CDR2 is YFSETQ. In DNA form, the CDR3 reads TGCGCCAGCAGCTTGGAGGGGACAGGGGTCACAGATGCGCAGTATTTT. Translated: CASSLEGTGVTDAQYF.

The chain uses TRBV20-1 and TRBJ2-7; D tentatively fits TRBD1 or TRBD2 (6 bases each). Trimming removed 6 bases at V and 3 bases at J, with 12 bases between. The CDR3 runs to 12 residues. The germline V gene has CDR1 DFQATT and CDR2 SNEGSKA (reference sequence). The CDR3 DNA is TGCAGTGCGCGGGGACATAACTACGAGCAGTACTTC. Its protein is CSARGHNYEQYF.

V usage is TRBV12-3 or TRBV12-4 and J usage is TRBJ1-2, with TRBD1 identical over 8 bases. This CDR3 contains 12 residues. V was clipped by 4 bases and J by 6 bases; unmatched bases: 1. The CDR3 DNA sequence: TGTGCCAGCAGTTGGACAGGGAATGGCTACACCTTC. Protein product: CASSWTGNGYTF.

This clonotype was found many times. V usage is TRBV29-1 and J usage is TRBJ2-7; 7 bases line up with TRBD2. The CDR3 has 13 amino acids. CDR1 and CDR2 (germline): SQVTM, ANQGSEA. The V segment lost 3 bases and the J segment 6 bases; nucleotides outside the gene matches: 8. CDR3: CSVDLSGGSEQYF. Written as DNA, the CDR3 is TGCAGCGTTGACCTCTCGGGAGGATCCGAGCAGTACTTC.

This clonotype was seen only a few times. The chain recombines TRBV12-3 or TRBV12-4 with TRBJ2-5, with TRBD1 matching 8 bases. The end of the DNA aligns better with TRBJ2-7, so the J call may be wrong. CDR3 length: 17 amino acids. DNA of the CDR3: TGTGCCAGCAGTTTCTTTCCCTTGGACAGGGACTTCGACGAGCAGTACTTC. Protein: CASSFFPLDRDFDEQYF.

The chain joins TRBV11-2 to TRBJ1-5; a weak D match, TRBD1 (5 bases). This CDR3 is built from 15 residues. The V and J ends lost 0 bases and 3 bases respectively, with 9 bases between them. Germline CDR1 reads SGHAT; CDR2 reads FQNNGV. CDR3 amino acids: CASSLESGHNQPQHF. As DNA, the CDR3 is TGTGCCAGCAGCTTAGAATCGGGGCACAATCAGCCCCAGCATTTT.

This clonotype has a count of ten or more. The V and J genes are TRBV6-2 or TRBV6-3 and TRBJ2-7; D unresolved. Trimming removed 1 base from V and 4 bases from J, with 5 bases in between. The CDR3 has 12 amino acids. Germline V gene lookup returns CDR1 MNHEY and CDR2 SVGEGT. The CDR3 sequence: CASSYFEYEQYF. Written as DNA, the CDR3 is TGTGCCAGCAGTTACTTCGAATACGAGCAGTACTTC.

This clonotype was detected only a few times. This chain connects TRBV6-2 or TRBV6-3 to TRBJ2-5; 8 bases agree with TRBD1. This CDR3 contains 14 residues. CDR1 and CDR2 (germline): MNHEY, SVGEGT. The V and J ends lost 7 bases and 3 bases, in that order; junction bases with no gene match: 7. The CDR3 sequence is CASTRQGSKETQYF. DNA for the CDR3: TGTGCCAGCACCCGACAGGGGAGCAAAGAGACCCAGTACTTC.

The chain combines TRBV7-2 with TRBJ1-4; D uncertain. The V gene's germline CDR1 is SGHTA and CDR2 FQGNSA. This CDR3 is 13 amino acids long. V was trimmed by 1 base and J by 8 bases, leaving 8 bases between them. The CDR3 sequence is CASSLEPQEKLFF. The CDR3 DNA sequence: TGTGCCAGCAGCTTAGAGCCCCAAGAAAAACTGTTTTTT.

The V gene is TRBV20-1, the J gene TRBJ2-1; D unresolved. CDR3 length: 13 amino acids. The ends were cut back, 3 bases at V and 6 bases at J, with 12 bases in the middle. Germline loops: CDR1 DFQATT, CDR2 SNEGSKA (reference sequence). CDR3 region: CSARGLRSNEQFF. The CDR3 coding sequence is TGCAGTGCTAGGGGCTTGAGGAGCAATGAGCAGTTCTTC.

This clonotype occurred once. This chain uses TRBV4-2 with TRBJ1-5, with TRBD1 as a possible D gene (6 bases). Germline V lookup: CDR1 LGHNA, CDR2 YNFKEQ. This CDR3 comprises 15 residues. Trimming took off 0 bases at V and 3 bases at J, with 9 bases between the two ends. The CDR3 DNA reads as TGTGCCAGCAGCCAAGATGCAGGGGACAATCAGCCCCAGCATTTT. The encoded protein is CASSQDAGDNQPQHF.

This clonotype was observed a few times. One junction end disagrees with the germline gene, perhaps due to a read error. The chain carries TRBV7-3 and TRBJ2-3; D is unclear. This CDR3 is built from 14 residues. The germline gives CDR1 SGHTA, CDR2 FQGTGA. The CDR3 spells CASSLEPPSDMQYF. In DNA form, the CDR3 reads TGTGCCAGCAGCTTGGAACCCCCATCAGATATGCAGTATTTT. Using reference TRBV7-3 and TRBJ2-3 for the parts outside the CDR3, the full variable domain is GAGVSQTPSNKVTEKGKYVELRCDPISGHTALYWYRQSLGQGPEFLIYFQGTGAADDSGLPNDRFFAVRPEGSVSTLKIQRTERGDSAVYLCASSLEPPSDMQYFGPGTRLTVL.

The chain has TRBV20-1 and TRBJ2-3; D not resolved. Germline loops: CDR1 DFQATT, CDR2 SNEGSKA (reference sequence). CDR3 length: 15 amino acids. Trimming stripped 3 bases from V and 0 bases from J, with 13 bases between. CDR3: CSARATGVSTDTQYF. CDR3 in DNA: TGCAGTGCTAGGGCGACGGGCGTTAGCACAGATACGCAGTATTTT.

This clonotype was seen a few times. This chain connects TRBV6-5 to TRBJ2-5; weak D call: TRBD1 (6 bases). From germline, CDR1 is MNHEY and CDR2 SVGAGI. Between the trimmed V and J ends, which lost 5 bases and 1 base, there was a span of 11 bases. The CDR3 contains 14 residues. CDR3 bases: TGTGCCAGCAGTCGGGCAGGGGCCCAAGAGACCCAGTACTTC. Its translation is CASSRAGAQETQYF.

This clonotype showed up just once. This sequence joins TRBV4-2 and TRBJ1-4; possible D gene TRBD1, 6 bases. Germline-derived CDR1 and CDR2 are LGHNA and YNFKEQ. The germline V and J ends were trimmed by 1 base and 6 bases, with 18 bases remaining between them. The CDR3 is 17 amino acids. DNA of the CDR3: TGTGCCAGCAGCCAAGTTCCCGTCGGGGGCACCTATGAAAAACTGTTTTTT. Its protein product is CASSQVPVGGTYEKLFF.

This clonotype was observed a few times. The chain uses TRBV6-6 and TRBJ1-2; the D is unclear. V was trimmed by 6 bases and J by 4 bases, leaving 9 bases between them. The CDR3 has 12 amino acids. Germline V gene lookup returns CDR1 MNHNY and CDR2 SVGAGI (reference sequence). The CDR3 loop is CASSGVLYGYTF. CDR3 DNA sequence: TGTGCCAGCAGCGGGGTTCTCTATGGCTACACCTTC.

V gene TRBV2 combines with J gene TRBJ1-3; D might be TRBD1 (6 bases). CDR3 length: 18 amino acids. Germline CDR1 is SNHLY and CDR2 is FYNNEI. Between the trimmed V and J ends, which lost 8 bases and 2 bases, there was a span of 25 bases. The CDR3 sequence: CASGERTYRVLAGNTIYF. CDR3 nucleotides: TGTGCCAGCGGGGAGCGCACCTACAGGGTGCTGGCTGGAAACACCATATATTTT.

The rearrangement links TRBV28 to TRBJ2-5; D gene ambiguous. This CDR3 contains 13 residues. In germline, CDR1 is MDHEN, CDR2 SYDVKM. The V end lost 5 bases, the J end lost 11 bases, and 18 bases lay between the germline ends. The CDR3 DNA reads TGTGCCAGCAGTGCAACCCTCTCCCAGGAGCAGTACTTC. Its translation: CASSATLSQEQYF.

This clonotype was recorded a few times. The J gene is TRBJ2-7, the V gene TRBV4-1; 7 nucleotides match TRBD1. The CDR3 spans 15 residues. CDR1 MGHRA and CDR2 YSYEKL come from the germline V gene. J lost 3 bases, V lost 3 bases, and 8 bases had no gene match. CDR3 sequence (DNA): TGCGCCAGCAGCCAGCCCGGGACAGCCGACTACGAGCAGTACTTC. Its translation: CASSQPGTADYEQYF.

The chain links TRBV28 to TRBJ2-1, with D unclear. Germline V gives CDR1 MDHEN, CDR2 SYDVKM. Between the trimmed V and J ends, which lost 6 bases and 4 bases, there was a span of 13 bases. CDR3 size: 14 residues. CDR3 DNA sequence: TGTGCCAGCAGCCCCCCGTACGGGTACAATGAGCAGTTCTTC. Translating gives CASSPPYGYNEQFF.

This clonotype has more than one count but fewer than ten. The CDR3 here is CATRSSTDTQYF. In DNA, the CDR3 is TGTGCCACTAGGTCTAGCACAGATACGCAGTATTTT. V and J are TRBV27 and TRBJ2-3; D unclear. The CDR3 consists of 12 residues. From germline, CDR1 is MNHEY and CDR2 SMNVEV (reference sequence). Trimming took off 10 bases at V and 0 bases at J, with 8 bases between the two ends.

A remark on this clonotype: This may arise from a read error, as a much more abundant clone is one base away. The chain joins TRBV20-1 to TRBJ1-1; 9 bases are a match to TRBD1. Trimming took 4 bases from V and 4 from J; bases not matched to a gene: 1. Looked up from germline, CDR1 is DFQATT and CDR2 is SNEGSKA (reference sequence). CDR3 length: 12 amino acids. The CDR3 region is CSAKTGGTEAFF. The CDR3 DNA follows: TGCAGTGCTAAGACAGGGGGCACTGAAGCTTTCTTT.

In DNA form, the CDR3 reads TGTGCCAGCAGCGTAGGCCCTGAGGAAAATCAGCCCCAGCATTTT. Its translation: CASSVGPEENQPQHF. The chain is built from TRBV9 and TRBJ1-5; D ambiguous. There are 15 residues in the CDR3. Trimming shortened V by 0 bases and J by 4 bases, and 11 bases separated the two germline ends. Germline assignment: CDR1 SGDLS and CDR2 YYNGEE.

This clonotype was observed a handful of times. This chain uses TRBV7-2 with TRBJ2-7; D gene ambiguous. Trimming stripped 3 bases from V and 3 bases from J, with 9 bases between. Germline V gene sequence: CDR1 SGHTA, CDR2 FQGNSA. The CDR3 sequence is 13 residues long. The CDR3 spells CASSFSQCYEQYF. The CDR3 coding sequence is TGTGCCAGCAGCTTTAGTCAGTGCTACGAGCAGTACTTC.